This T cell receptor beta chain was profiled in a study of shared clonotypes between healthy human individuals. About the study: CD8 memory received one plate per donor, CD8 naive two, CD4 memory three and CD4 naive three.

General observations from the study: Relative to their counterparts shared across all four donors, non-shared clonotypes exhibited diminished generation probabilities. Four donors held about 5% of naive CD4 clonotypes in common.

Turning to this clone: Its antigen is currently unknown.

In the naive CD8 group, cells lacked CD45RO and were positively selected for CCR7, so terminally differentiated effector memory CD45RA+ cells were left out. The sorted-subset replicate PCRs were given roughly 200 ng DNA, which is around 29,000 T cell genomes. The table came from immunoSEQ multiplex PCR; TCRdb's copy has only in-frame clones and leaves some out. The table includes under 1 million clones, more than 85% detected once. This receptor was identified in a man aged 25-45 years in good health. The sequencing input was naive CD8+ T cells sorted from blood.

The DNA for the CDR3 is TGTGCCAGCAGTGAAGTCGGGGAGCTGTTTTTT. Protein: CASSEVGELFF. The chain has TRBV2 and TRBJ2-2; D not certain. V lost 1 base and J lost 7, with 1 base in between. The CDR3 sequence is 11 residues long. Germline V CDR1 and CDR2: SNHLY, FYNNEI.